Only a few counts were recorded for the clone carrying this TCR beta chain. The sample belongs to a study of CD8 T cells in Susac syndrome. The CDR3 is 11 amino acids. The V end was cut by 5 bases, the J end by 7 bases, with 9 bases between. A quantity of about 0.5 to 1 ug RNA underwent reverse transcription using random hexamers. MiXCR, run by TCRdb on the immunoSEQ multiplex PCR reads, gives a single entry per CDR3 protein. The profile shows 210,000 or so distinct CDR3 sequences, around nine tenths of them singletons. V gene TRBV12-3 or TRBV12-4 combines with J gene TRBJ2-7; maybe TRBD2 (6 bases). The TCR comes from a human donor with multiple sclerosis. Material for sequencing was CD8+ T cells from PBMCs. Here the CDR3 DNA reads TGTGCCAGCAGTCCGGGGGAAGAGCAGTACTTC. Protein sequence: CASSPGEEQYF.